The 2 T cell receptor beta chains reported below all come from one sample, sequenced in a study of cytomegalovirus exposure and HLA in healthy donors. Here immunoSEQ multiplex PCR was the method, and the copy in TCRdb shows in-frame clones only, minus some. This table holds fewer than 90,000 clones, 90% to 97% found once. Input material: PBMCs. These receptors were collected from a man aged 18 to 30 in good health and CMV-seropositive.

DNA of the CDR3: TGTGCCAGCAGCTTGCGGTCCGGGAATGGCTACACCTTC. This translates into CASSLRSGNGYTF. This sequence joins TRBV5-6 and TRBJ1-2; D uncertain. The V gene's germline CDR1 is SGHDT and CDR2 YYEEEE. V shed 1 base and J shed 6 bases, with 10 bases lying between them. This CDR3 contains 13 residues.

The chain has TRBV11-3 and TRBJ2-5; 8 bases match TRBD1. Germline CDR1 and CDR2: SGHNT and YENEEA. Trimming took 5 bases from V and 2 from J; bases not matched to a gene: 7. This CDR3 has 15 amino acids. The CDR3 loop is CASSLGQGGQETQYF. CDR3 nucleotides: TGTGCCAGCAGCCTAGGACAGGGAGGTCAAGAGACCCAGTACTTC.